A single sample gave rise to the 30 T cell receptor beta chains below, sequenced in a study of blood T cell repertoires in COVID-19. Clones were read by immunoSEQ multiplex PCR, and TCRdb kept only the in-frame ones, dropping some. The sample holds under 45,000 clones, about 86% seen once. Sequenced: peripheral blood. Receptors originate from a man between 35 and 55 years old with COVID-19, enrolled during active disease.

The chain has TRBV5-1 and TRBJ1-4, with TRBD1 matching 9 bases. In germline, CDR1 is SGHRS, CDR2 YFSETQ. This CDR3 has 14 amino acids. V shed 7 bases and J 6 bases; nucleotides not matched to a gene: 7. CDR3 amino acids: CASSWDRVDEKLFF. For the CDR3, the DNA is TGCGCCAGCTCATGGGACAGGGTCGATGAAAAACTGTTTTTT.

The chain is built from TRBV7-9 and TRBJ2-7; D unresolved. The CDR3 loop spans 14 amino acids. The V end was cut by 4 bases, the J end by 6 bases, with 16 bases between. Germline V CDR1 and CDR2: SEHNR, FQNEAQ (reference sequence). CDR3 nucleotide sequence: TGTGCCAGCAGCTCACCCTATATTCCTCGCGAGCAGTACTTC. Residues: CASSSPYIPREQYF.

V usage is TRBV5-6 and J usage is TRBJ2-7; 7 nucleotides agree with TRBD1. Trimming removed 0 bases from V and 3 bases from J; junction bases left unmatched: 9. Germline CDR1 and CDR2: SGHDT and YYEEEE. This CDR3 comprises 16 residues. The CDR3 nucleotides are TGTGCCAGCAGCTTGGCCGAGACAGGGTTACTCTACGAGCAGTACTTC. Translating it yields CASSLAETGLLYEQYF.

The chain couples TRBV3-1 (or the pseudogene TRBV3-2) to TRBJ2-7; tentatively, D is TRBD2 (6 bases). The CDR3 is 13 amino acids. CDR1 is LGHDT and CDR2 is YNNKEL in the germline V gene (reference sequence). V shed 0 bases and J shed 9 bases, with 12 bases lying between them. The CDR3 nucleotides read TGTGCCAGCAGCCAAGAGGCCGGGAGAATGCAGTACTTC. Its translation: CASSQEAGRMQYF.

This chain connects TRBV6-2 or TRBV6-3 to TRBJ2-1; 11 bases match TRBD1. V dropped 5 bases and J dropped 1; count of bases not matched to a gene: 7. This CDR3 is built from 17 residues. Per germline, CDR1 MNHEY and CDR2 SVGEGT. DNA for the CDR3: TGTGCCAGCAGTGACGGACAGGGGGCTAATTCCTACAATGAGCAGTTCTTC. This codes for CASSDGQGANSYNEQFF.

The chain carries TRBV10-3 and TRBJ1-2, with a tentative D call TRBD1 (5 bases). There are 15 residues in the CDR3. V lost 0 bases, J lost 8 bases, and 16 bases lay in between. Germline CDR1 is ENHRY and CDR2 is SYGVKD. The DNA of the CDR3 is TGTGCCATCAGTGAGTCTCGCGGGGACCCGAAGGGCTACACCTTC. Encoded protein: CAISESRGDPKGYTF.

This chain links TRBV5-4 with TRBJ2-5, with 13 bases aligning to TRBD2. The ends lost 0 bases at V and 11 bases at J; junction bases unmatched: 4. The CDR3 consists of 14 residues. Per germline, CDR1 SGHNT and CDR2 YYREEE (reference sequence). The CDR3 DNA reads TGTGCCAGCAGCTTGGCCGGGACTAGCGGGACGCAGTACTTC. It encodes CASSLAGTSGTQYF.

The chain carries TRBV27 and TRBJ2-7, with a tentative D call TRBD2 (5 bases). This CDR3 has 13 amino acids. The V gene's germline CDR1 is MNHEY and CDR2 SMNVEV (reference sequence). Deletions cut 6 bases from V and 2 bases from J, with 11 bases between. CDR3 loop: CASSSGLAYEQYF. As DNA, the CDR3 is TGTGCCAGCAGCTCGGGGTTAGCCTACGAGCAGTACTTC.

This clone came up once. This chain connects TRBV10-1 to TRBJ2-7; tentatively, D is TRBD1 (6 bases). Germline V gene sequence: CDR1 WNHNN, CDR2 SYGVQD (reference sequence). The CDR3 is made up of 14 amino acids. Trimming cost V 5 bases and J 4 bases, with 15 bases left between them. The CDR3 DNA sequence: TGCGCCAGCAGTCCACAGGGAAAAGGGTACGAGCAGTACTTC. Protein product: CASSPQGKGYEQYF.

This chain uses TRBV7-2 with TRBJ1-1; no reliable D call. CDR3 size: 14 residues. Trimming cost V 4 bases and J 1 base, with 10 bases left between them. Germline V lookup: CDR1 SGHTA, CDR2 FQGNSA. In nucleotides, the CDR3 is TGTGCCAGCAGCTCCCAAGCGGGGAACACTGAAGCTTTCTTT. This sequence encodes CASSSQAGNTEAFF.

This clone was recorded once. This chain connects TRBV12-3 or TRBV12-4 to TRBJ2-3; D is unclear. There are 13 residues in the CDR3. The V end lost 10 bases, the J end lost 2 bases, and 13 bases lay between the germline ends. CDR3: CAIRSFVTDTQYF. The CDR3 DNA reads TGTGCCATTCGGAGCTTCGTCACAGATACGCAGTATTTT.

The chain links TRBV19 to TRBJ1-2, with 7 positions matching TRBD1. V lost 6 bases and J lost 2; bases outside the gene matches: 12. Germline CDR1 reads LNHDA; CDR2 reads SQIVND (reference sequence). CDR3 length equals 16 residues. For the CDR3, the DNA is TGTGCCAGTAGCACCAACGGAGGGGGCGGAAACTATGGCTACACCTTC. This sequence encodes CASSTNGGGGNYGYTF.

The V and J genes are TRBV19 and TRBJ1-3, with a tentative D call TRBD1 (6 bases). The CDR3 runs to 18 residues. The ends were cut back, 11 bases at V and 1 base at J, with 27 bases in the middle. The germline V gene encodes CDR1 LNHDA and CDR2 SQIVND (reference sequence). CDR3 in DNA: TGTGCCTCCAGTGGTCCCAGGGGAAAAGGAAGTTCTGGAAACACCATATATTTT. Amino acid sequence: CASSGPRGKGSSGNTIYF.

The rearrangement links TRBV5-1 to TRBJ1-1, with TRBD1 matching over 8 bases. V lost 4 bases and J lost 2; bases outside the gene matches: 4. Germline loops: CDR1 SGHRS, CDR2 YFSETQ. This CDR3 region has 14 residues. CDR3 DNA: TGCGCCAGCAGCCAAACAGGGGGTAACACTGAAGCTTTCTTT. It yields the protein CASSQTGGNTEAFF.

This clone was recorded once. V usage is TRBV19 and J usage is TRBJ2-1; 14 positions match TRBD2. Germline V gene data show CDR1 as LNHDA and CDR2 as SQIVND (reference sequence). Trimming cost V 5 bases and J 5 bases; bases outside gene matches: 5. The CDR3 length is 16 residues. DNA for the CDR3: TGTGCCAGTAGTGTTGGGACTAGCGGGGGAAACAATGAGCAGTTCTTC. Amino acids: CASSVGTSGGNNEQFF. The full variable domain, its missing parts supplied by reference TRBV19 and TRBJ2-1, is DGGITQSPKYLFRKEGQNVTLSCEQNLNHDAMYWYRQDPGQGLRLIYYSQIVNDFQKGDIAEGYSVSREKKESFPLTVTSAQKNPTAFYLCASSVGTSGGNNEQFFGPGTRLTVL.

This chain joins TRBV11-2 and TRBJ2-1; 8 bases agree with TRBD2. V lost 5 bases and J lost 5; bases outside the gene matches: 8. There are 15 residues in the CDR3. The germline V gene encodes CDR1 SGHAT and CDR2 FQNNGV. This CDR3 is CASSRGTRSDNEQFF. The CDR3 DNA reads as TGTGCCAGCAGCCGCGGGACTAGAAGCGACAATGAGCAGTTCTTC.

The chain is built from TRBV3-1 (or the pseudogene TRBV3-2) and TRBJ2-3; 12 positions agree with TRBD2. J lost 6 bases, V lost 6 bases, and 7 bases had no gene match. Germline V lookup: CDR1 LGHDT, CDR2 YNNKEL (reference sequence). The CDR3 extends over 15 amino acids. The CDR3 coding sequence is TGTGCCAGCAGTCCTAGCGGGAGGGCCGGGGATACGCAGTATTTT. This gives the protein CASSPSGRAGDTQYF.

This clone occurred a few times. The chain carries TRBV4-1 and TRBJ2-3, with a weak D call TRBD2 (5 bases). This CDR3 is 15 amino acids long. V lost 4 bases and J lost 0, with 11 bases in between. Germline values: CDR1 MGHRA, CDR2 YSYEKL. The CDR3 DNA follows: TGCGCCAGCAGCCTCTGGGAGTTGAGCACAGATACGCAGTATTTT. This sequence encodes CASSLWELSTDTQYF.

This chain joins TRBV5-5 and TRBJ2-1; a weak D match, TRBD2 (5 bases). Trimming cost V 0 bases and J 5 bases, with 15 bases left between them. The CDR3 sequence is 16 residues long. Per germline, CDR1 SGHKS and CDR2 YYEKEE (reference sequence). In DNA, the CDR3 is TGTGCCAGCAGCTTGGTCGCCAGCGGAGCCCACAATGAGCAGTTCTTC. Protein: CASSLVASGAHNEQFF.

The rearrangement links TRBV7-8 to TRBJ2-2, with 15 bases identical to TRBD2. The trim removed 2 bases at V and 6 bases at J, leaving 4 bases unmatched. CDR3 length: 17 amino acids. Germline V lookup: CDR1 SGHVS, CDR2 FQNEAQ. The CDR3 nucleotides read TGTGCCAGCAGCTTAACTAGGACTAGCGGGAGGGCCGGGGAGCTGTTTTTT. It encodes CASSLTRTSGRAGELFF. The full variable domain, with the rest looked up from reference TRBV7-8 and TRBJ2-2, is GAGVSQSPRYKVAKRGQDVALRCDPISGHVSLFWYQQALGQGPEFLTYFQNEAQLDKSGLPSDRFFAERPEGSVSTLKIQRTQQEDSAVYLCASSLTRTSGRAGELFFGEGSRLTVL.

CDR3 coding DNA: TGTGCCAGCAGCTTGGCCCCACGGCAGGACACTGAAGCTTTCTTT. It translates to CASSLAPRQDTEAFF. The rearrangement joins TRBV5-4 to TRBJ1-1; D is undetermined. The germline V and J ends were trimmed by 0 bases and 3 bases, with 12 bases remaining between them. The CDR3 runs 15 residues. The V gene's germline CDR1 is SGHNT and CDR2 YYREEE (reference sequence).

V gene TRBV6-5 combines with J gene TRBJ1-6; perhaps TRBD1 as D (5 bases). Trimming stripped 4 bases from V and 11 bases from J, with 18 bases between. This CDR3 has 15 amino acids. Germline assignment: CDR1 MNHEY and CDR2 SVGAGI. CDR3 nucleotide sequence: TGTGCCAGCAGTTTCTCGGGTGGGGCCGGGCCACCCCTCCACTTT. This sequence encodes CASSFSGGAGPPLHF.

V and J are TRBV6-1 and TRBJ1-1; 7 positions match TRBD1. The CDR3 is 17 residues long. J gave up 0 bases and V 2 bases, and 9 bases lay outside the gene matches. Germline V gives CDR1 MNHNS, CDR2 SASEGT. The CDR3 DNA is TGTGCCAGCAGTGAATTTCTGGGACAGACCATGAACACTGAAGCTTTCTTT. This translates into CASSEFLGQTMNTEAFF.

The chain has TRBV5-5 and TRBJ2-3; 15 bases line up with TRBD2. Trimming took 4 bases from V and 4 from J; bases not matched to a gene: 7. The CDR3 is 17 residues long. The V gene's germline CDR1 is SGHKS and CDR2 YYEKEE (reference sequence). CDR3 sequence: CASSSRGLAGGPDTQYF. The DNA for the CDR3 is TGTGCCAGCAGCAGCAGGGGACTAGCGGGGGGCCCAGATACGCAGTATTTT.

The chain couples TRBV5-1 to TRBJ2-2, with a possible D match to TRBD1 (5 bases). Germline V gives CDR1 SGHRS, CDR2 YFSETQ. The CDR3 has 15 amino acids. Deletions cut 0 bases from V and 1 base from J, with 7 bases between. CDR3 nucleotides: TGCGCCAGCAGCTTGGGACAGATGAACACCGGGGAGCTGTTTTTT. This gives the protein CASSLGQMNTGELFF.

This rearrangement joins TRBV6-5 to TRBJ1-2, with D possibly being TRBD1 (6 bases). Germline CDR1 MNHEY, CDR2 SVGAGI. The CDR3 length is 13 residues. V was clipped by 6 bases and J by 5 bases, with 13 bases between them. CDR3 loop: CASRATGRYGYTF. DNA of the CDR3: TGTGCCAGCAGGGCGACAGGTCGATATGGCTACACCTTC.

This chain links TRBV4-1 with TRBJ2-5, with 12 bases lining up with TRBD2. The germline V gene encodes CDR1 MGHRA and CDR2 YSYEKL. The CDR3 sequence is 21 residues long. The V segment lost 1 base and the J segment 1 base; nucleotides outside the gene matches: 16. The CDR3 here is CASSQVGGAPRTSGVQETQYF. As DNA, the CDR3 is TGCGCCAGCAGCCAAGTTGGTGGGGCCCCCCGGACTAGCGGGGTCCAAGAGACCCAGTACTTC.

This chain links TRBV25-1 with TRBJ2-2, with D tentatively TRBD2 (6 bases). V was trimmed by 7 bases and J by 3 bases, leaving 12 bases between them. In germline, CDR1 is MGHDK, CDR2 SYGVNS. The CDR3 sequence is 14 residues long. The chain's CDR3 is CASTGLGDTGELFF. As DNA, the CDR3 is TGTGCCAGCACGGGACTCGGGGACACCGGGGAGCTGTTTTTT.

The sample holds a few counts of this clone. The chain is built from TRBV5-1 and TRBJ1-1, with D possibly TRBD1 on 5 matching bases. Trimming shortened V by 4 bases and J by 0 bases, and 10 bases separated the two germline ends. This CDR3 contains 14 residues. Germline assignment: CDR1 SGHRS and CDR2 YFSETQ. DNA for the CDR3: TGCGCCAGCAGCGAGACAGAGATGAACACTGAAGCTTTCTTT. Translating it yields CASSETEMNTEAFF.

This clone has more than one count but fewer than ten. This sequence joins TRBV11-3 and TRBJ2-5; a possible D gene is TRBD2 (6 bases). The germline V gene has CDR1 SGHNT and CDR2 YENEEA. Trimming removed 2 bases at V and 3 bases at J, with 10 bases between. The CDR3 is made up of 14 amino acids. The CDR3 DNA reads TGTGCCAGCAGCTTACGGGGCGGGAAAGAGACCCAGTACTTC. This gives the protein CASSLRGGKETQYF.